This T cell receptor beta chain comes out of a study of vaccination effects on CD4 cells after COVID-19 (dated by TCRdb to between 2021 and 2022). The study in broad terms: Each participant got two doses of an mRNA SARS-CoV-2 vaccine, either BNT162b2 or mRNA-1273. Pre-vaccine samples were collected from a couple of convalescent patients 16 days and one week before the first dose, corresponding to 142 and 148 days after COVID-19 diagnosis. SARS-CoV-2 spike-specific CD4+ TCR repertoires were compared before and after mRNA vaccination in COVID-19 convalescent patients and in infection-naive vaccine recipients. The full study included some 10 COVID-19 convalescent patients and several SARS-CoV-2-naive healthy vaccine recipients. Cultures from other donors in the study were sequenced using the Oncomine TCR Beta short-read assay on an Illumina iSeq 100.

The ViraFEST assay stimulated PBMC with viral peptide pools and then used TCR sequencing to identify antigen-specific CD4+ T cell clonotypes by expansion. After 10 days of culture, CD4+ T cells were isolated with the EasySep CD4+ T cell isolation kit. Convalescent patients had PCR-confirmed SARS-CoV-2 infection between March and December 2020, before Alpha, Beta and Delta variants emerged in the United States. Two million PBMC per well were cultured in IMDM with about 5.1% human AB serum, 9 to 10 IU/ml IL-2 and gentamicin, plus 10 ug/ml peptides. Half of the culture medium was replaced with fresh IL-2-containing medium on days 3 and 7. Unless noted otherwise, every peptide stimulation condition was cultured in triplicate wells. PBMC were separated from whole blood using Ficoll-Paque Plus gradient centrifugation and were then either cryopreserved at -140C or used fresh. The QIAamp micro DNA kit was used to extract genomic DNA from the cultured CD4+ T cells.

Preparation of the library involved the immunoSEQ multiplex PCR assay. TCR beta CDR3 sequencing was performed on DNA from the cultured, isolated CD4+ T cells. The authors' pipeline ran thus. Non-productive TCR sequences were removed, reads were trimmed to the CDR3 region, and CDR3s of at least 7 amino acids were retained. Antigen-specific clonotypes were identified using the MANAFEST web app by comparison of expansion in peptide wells against reference cultures. Positive clones required FDR<0.05 expansion versus reference and all other wells, odds ratio above 5, and frequency above 0.1% in two replicate wells. A clonotype was called cross-reactive if it was significantly expanded both in SARS-CoV-2 spike wells and in at least one common cold coronavirus spike condition. Using the stringdist R package, CDR3 similarity was measured by Levenshtein distance, and unrooted trees were constructed with ape in R 3.6.1. Not all clones reach the TCRdb copy of this immuneACCESS table, which keeps in-frame sequences only. Checked studies attribute under half of the gap to unresolved V genes and leave the rest unexplained. V, J and clone size derive from that table, while D and trimming were established from the DNA sequence. This sample has roughly 45,000 clones in its table, and around 80% of those were observed once. 29% of the sample is in the top ten clones.

V is cut by 2 bases and J by 4 bases, and the space between the germline ends is 9 bases. The CDR1 and CDR2 encoded by the germline V gene are SGHAT and FQNNGV. The CDR3 sequence holds 14 residues, the cysteine and phenylalanine included. The read is trimmed to its CDR3 DNA, 42 bases read in frame from base 1. Here is what the overall study found, with its caveats: In convalescent patients, the post-vaccine spike-reactive repertoire consisted mainly of new vaccine-induced clones, largely distinct from infection-induced clones. Marked clonal contraction was observed in both infection-induced and vaccine-induced clones at late post-vaccination timepoints, consistent with waning T cell responses. Limitations of the study were the small number of convalescent patients and the absence of early post-infection timepoints.

With respect to this clone: There is no known antigen for this receptor. The input lacks base qualities; no much larger clone sits a single base away.

This TCR came from a human donor who had a prior SARS-CoV-2 infection. The chain links TRBV11-2 with TRBJ2-1, with the D gene not confidently named. The sample was CD4+ T cells from PBMCs cultured with a peptide pool, taken before COVID-19 vaccination. In nucleotide form, the sequence is TGTGCCAGCAGCTTAAGGTTCAGATACAATGAGCAGTTCTTC. This yields the protein CASSLRFRYNEQFF. The reference TRBV11-2 and TRBJ2-1 proteins fill in what lies around the CDR3, so the full variable domain reads EAGVAQSPRYKIIEKRQSVAFWCNPISGHATLYWYQQILGQGPKLLIQFQNNGVVDDSQLPKDRFSAERLKGVDSTLKIQPAKLEDSAVYLCASSLRFRYNEQFFGPGTRLTVL.